A single sample is the source of the 8 T cell receptor beta chains below, sequenced in a study of cytomegalovirus exposure and HLA in healthy donors. Researchers ran the PCR with 60 Vbeta and 13 Jbeta primers. Data came from immunoSEQ multiplex PCR; TCRdb stores just in-frame clones and leaves some out. The table lists about 100,000 clones, around 73% of them singletons. The sequenced material came from PBMCs. All receptors derive from a man younger than 45 in good health and CMV-seronegative.

V and J are TRBV19 and TRBJ2-5; a weak D match, TRBD1 (6 bases). The ends were cut back, 5 bases at V and 5 bases at J, with 15 bases in the middle. CDR1 is LNHDA and CDR2 is SQIVND in the germline V gene (reference sequence). The CDR3 has 14 residues. DNA of the CDR3: TGTGCCAGTAGTGTTACAGGGTTGGTGGAGACCCAGTACTTC. Its translation is CASSVTGLVETQYF.

V is TRBV4-1 and J is TRBJ2-1, with a weak D call TRBD1 (6 bases). V was pared by 4 bases and J by 3 bases, with 19 bases between. This CDR3 has 17 amino acids. In germline, CDR1 is MGHRA, CDR2 YSYEKL. The CDR3: CASSLRTGLRGYNEQFF. The DNA for the CDR3 is TGCGCCAGCAGCCTACGTACAGGGCTTCGGGGCTACAATGAGCAGTTCTTC.

The chain carries TRBV6-6 and TRBJ2-7; the D is unclear. Trimming took off 3 bases at V and 4 bases at J, with 19 bases between the two ends. The CDR3 is 16 residues long. Germline CDR1 is MNHNY and CDR2 is SVGAGI (reference sequence). CDR3 in DNA: TGTGCCAGCAGTTATTGCAAGAAAAAGGCGGCATACGAGCAGTACTTC. Amino acid sequence: CASSYCKKKAAYEQYF.

The chain combines TRBV7-9 with TRBJ2-7; 8 nucleotides align to TRBD2. The germline gives CDR1 SEHNR, CDR2 FQNEAQ (reference sequence). CDR3 size: 11 residues. V dropped 7 bases and J dropped 6; count of bases not matched to a gene: 2. Written as DNA, the CDR3 is TGTGCCAGCACTGGGACTAGCGAGCAGTACTTC. As protein: CASTGTSEQYF.

This clone has just a few counts. This rearrangement joins TRBV28 to TRBJ1-3; D gene unclear. The germline V and J ends were trimmed by 7 bases and 11 bases, with 15 bases remaining between them. The CDR3 extends over 12 amino acids. Looked up from germline, CDR1 is MDHEN and CDR2 is SYDVKM. This chain's CDR3 is CASTTLRGSIYF. The CDR3 nucleotides are TGTGCCAGCACCACACTAAGAGGTTCCATATATTTT.

This clone was seen a few times. This chain joins TRBV30 and TRBJ2-1; 12 nucleotides align to TRBD2. The CDR3 length is 15 residues. Trimming removed 3 bases from V and 7 bases from J; junction bases left unmatched: 7. Germline-derived CDR1 and CDR2 are GTSNPN and SVGIG (reference sequence). Here the CDR3 DNA reads TGTGCCTGGAGCCCAGGACTAGCGGGAAAGAATGAGCAGTTCTTC. It translates to CAWSPGLAGKNEQFF.

The chain employs TRBV5-1 and TRBJ2-1; 10 bases agree with TRBD2. This CDR3 contains 13 residues. Trimming cost V 4 bases and J 9 bases; bases outside gene matches: 4. The germline V gene encodes CDR1 SGHRS and CDR2 YFSETQ. The CDR3 reads CASSASSGSEQFF. The CDR3 DNA is TGCGCCAGCAGCGCCTCTAGCGGGAGTGAGCAGTTCTTC.

This clone has a handful of counts. The chain has TRBV27 and TRBJ2-1, with D uncertain. Germline CDR1 MNHEY, CDR2 SMNVEV (reference sequence). This CDR3 has 14 residues. Trimming took 6 bases from V and 5 from J, leaving 14 bases between them. CDR3 residues: CASSSPTHNNEQFF. In DNA, the CDR3 is TGTGCCAGCAGCTCCCCCACCCACAACAATGAGCAGTTCTTC.